This TCR beta chain appears in the sequencing data of a study of T cell responses to AZD1222 COVID-19 vaccine. Findings and caveats of the study: Baseline seropositivity occurred in only a handful of AZD1222 recipients.

A word on this clone: Its target is not known.

The method was immunoSEQ multiplex PCR; TCRdb's version includes in-frame clones alone and lacks a portion of them. The table includes some 150,000 clones, roughly 94% detected once. V lost 1 base and J lost 0; bases outside the gene matches: 2. CDR3 size: 17 residues. Per the germline V gene, CDR1 is LGHNA and CDR2 is YSLEER. This chain connects TRBV4-3 to TRBJ2-7; 14 nucleotides line up with TRBD2. This TCR derives from an adult in good health. The source material was peripheral blood, sampled on day 0 of MenACWY control vaccination. The chain's CDR3 is CASSQGLAGGSSYEQYF. CDR3 bases: TGCGCCAGCAGCCAAGGACTAGCGGGAGGGTCCTCCTACGAGCAGTACTTC.